These T cell receptor beta chains were read from a single sample in a study of blood T cell repertoires in COVID-19. Method: immunoSEQ multiplex PCR; TCRdb's copy keeps in-frame clones and lacks some. This table holds about 230,000 clones, approximately 84% found once. The specimen was PBMCs or T cells enriched from blood (not recorded which). The receptors derive from a man in his late teens or twenties who had recovered from COVID-19. Both conserved end residues are part of each CDR3. A D gene is named only where the DNA matches it firmly. Only some rows state a clone size, as once, few, many or a class for expanded clones.

j_gene	v_gene	abundance	d_gene	CDR3nt	CDR3aa
TRBJ2-2	TRBV6-4	-	TRBD2	TGTGCCAGCAGTGCGGCTAGCGGCTCGAACACCGGGGAGCTGTTTTTT	CASSAASGSNTGELFF
TRBJ2-7	TRBV28	-	TRBD1	TGTGCCAGCTGCGACAGGGCGGTCGAGCAGTACTTC	CASCDRAVEQYF
TRBJ2-5	TRBV6-1	-	-	TGTGCCAGCAGTGAAGCTGGCGGGACGGTACAAGAGACCCAGTACTTC	CASSEAGGTVQETQYF
TRBJ2-5	TRBV15	once	-	TGTGCCACCAGCAGAGATGGCAACCAAGAGACCCAGTACTTC	CATSRDGNQETQYF
TRBJ2-2	TRBV2	-	-	TGTGCCAGCAGGCGGGACGGCTACACCGGGGAGCTGTTTTTT	CASRRDGYTGELFF
TRBJ1-2	TRBV12-3/TRBV12-4	-	-	TGTGCCAGCAGCCCCGGACTGGTGAGGGGCTACACCTTC	CASSPGLVRGYTF
TRBJ1-1	TRBV6-5	-	TRBD1	TGTGCCAGCACCGACAGGGGAGCAGTAAAGGCTTTT	CASTDRGAVKAF
TRBJ2-3	TRBV24-1	-	-	TGTGCCACCAGTGACCCCGACTCAGACAGGAGCTACACAGATACGCAGTATTTT	CATSDPDSDRSYTDTQYF
TRBJ1-2	TRBV24-1	-	-	TGTGCCACCAGTCCCCGGGGGAGCTATGGCTACACCTTC	CATSPRGSYGYTF
TRBJ1-2	TRBV19	-	TRBD1	TGTGCCAGTACCCGACAGGGGGTCTATGGCTACACCTTC	CASTRQGVYGYTF
TRBJ2-5	TRBV5-1	-	TRBD2	TGCGCCAGCAGCTTTTCGAGCGGGAGGCAGGTGACCCAGTACTTC	CASSFSSGRQVTQYF
TRBJ1-2	TRBV30	-	-	TGTGCCTGGGGAAGGGCAGGGGCTAGGGGCTACACCTTC	CAWGRAGARGYTF
TRBJ1-1	TRBV28	-	-	TGTGCCAGCACCTTGTGGGGGGAGAATGAAGCTTTCTTT	CASTLWGENEAFF
TRBJ2-5	TRBV5-6	-	-	TGTGCCAGCAGCTCCGGGACAAGGGAGACCCAGTACTTC	CASSSGTRETQYF
TRBJ2-1	TRBV5-4	-	TRBD2	TGTGCCAGCAGCAGAGGGAGGACTAGCGGGGGGGGTCAGTTCTTC	CASSRGRTSGGGQFF
TRBJ2-7	TRBV3-1/TRBV3-2	-	-	TGTGCCAGCAGCCAAGTGGGCAGGGGCGAGCAGTACTTC	CASSQVGRGEQYF
TRBJ2-7	TRBV2	-	-	TGTGCCAGCAGTGACCCGCGGGCCTACGAGCAGTACTTC	CASSDPRAYEQYF
TRBJ2-7	TRBV28	once	-	TGTGCCAGCAGTTTATTCGCAGGCTCGTTTTACGAGCAGTACTTC	CASSLFAGSFYEQYF
TRBJ2-7	TRBV9	-	TRBD1	TGTGCCAGCAGCGTAGCTTCAGGGGGTCACGAGCAGTACTTC	CASSVASGGHEQYF
TRBJ1-2	TRBV12-3/TRBV12-4	-	-	TGTGCCAGCAGCCCATCCAACTATGGCTACACCTTC	CASSPSNYGYTF
TRBJ2-2	TRBV5-1	-	-	TGCGCCAGCAGCTTGGACCCAACAGGGTTCAACACCGGGGAGCTGTTTTTT	CASSLDPTGFNTGELFF
TRBJ2-7	TRBV19	-	-	TGTGCCAGTAGTCAACGGACTTTTCTCGAGCAGTACTTC	CASSQRTFLEQYF
TRBJ2-5	TRBV5-6	-	-	TGTGCCAGCAGCAGGTTCAGGGAAGAGACCCAGTACTTC	CASSRFREETQYF
TRBJ1-4	TRBV27	-	-	TGTGCCAGCAGTTCACGGGGGATGGGTGAAAAACTGTTTTTT	CASSSRGMGEKLFF
TRBJ2-7	TRBV12-5	-	TRBD2	TGTGCTAGTGGTAGACCGGGACTAGCGGGGACCGGGAGTTACGAGCAGTACTTC	CASGRPGLAGTGSYEQYF
TRBJ2-1	TRBV7-9	once	TRBD1	TGTGCCAGCAGCTCAATGGGACAGGGGCGAAATGAGCAGTTCTTC	CASSSMGQGRNEQFF
TRBJ2-7	TRBV2	-	-	TGTGCCAGCAGTGCCTGGCAGGTATCAAACTACGAGCAGTACTTC	CASSAWQVSNYEQYF
TRBJ1-1	TRBV6-6	-	-	TGTGCCAGCAGTTACCCGCCGGGGGGCCTGGACACTGAAGCTTTCTTT	CASSYPPGGLDTEAFF